Presented here are 14 T cell receptor beta chains from one specimen sequenced in a study of cytomegalovirus exposure and HLA in healthy donors (dated by TCRdb to 2017 to 2019). Library preparation used the immunoSEQ multiplex PCR assay. TCRdb provides this immuneACCESS table in a form limited to in-frame rearrangements. Some clones are lacking; in checked studies, under half of them reflect an unresolved V gene, and why the rest are absent is not known. Recorded for this sample are 300,000 to 400,000 clones; 88% of them occurred a single time. Clones ranked in the top ten supply around 0.88% of the sample. The source material was PBMCs. The source of these receptors is a man younger than 45 in good health and CMV-seronegative.

The rearrangement links TRBV7-9 to TRBJ2-7; D is perhaps TRBD1 (5 bases). Trimming stripped 1 base from V and 2 bases from J, with 6 bases between. The germline V gene has CDR1 SEHNR and CDR2 FQNEAQ (reference sequence). The length of the CDR3 is 13 residues. The CDR3 DNA sequence: TGTGCCAGCAGCTTAGAGACAGCCTACGAGCAGTACTTC. Translated: CASSLETAYEQYF.

The chain combines TRBV12-5 with TRBJ2-5, with TRBD2 matching over 11 bases. V dropped 0 bases and J dropped 0; count of bases not matched to a gene: 3. The CDR3 loop spans 17 amino acids. Germline V gene sequence: CDR1 LGHNT, CDR2 FRNRAP. The CDR3 loop is CASGLVLAGADQETQYF. The CDR3 DNA is TGTGCTAGTGGTTTGGTACTAGCGGGGGCTGACCAAGAGACCCAGTACTTC.

The chain carries TRBV7-8 and TRBJ2-1; 11 positions match TRBD2. J was trimmed by 0 bases and V by 1 base; bases with no gene match: 8. The germline V gene encodes CDR1 SGHVS and CDR2 FQNEAQ. CDR3 length: 19 residues. CDR3 sequence: CASSLGLAGGSSSYNEQFF. The CDR3 DNA follows: TGTGCCAGCAGCTTAGGCCTAGCGGGGGGCTCGAGCTCCTACAATGAGCAGTTCTTC.

The V and J genes are TRBV5-1 and TRBJ2-7; 14 positions match TRBD2. V lost 3 bases, J lost 1 base, and 6 bases stayed unmatched. The CDR3 spans 17 residues. Per germline, CDR1 SGHRS and CDR2 YFSETQ. The CDR3 sequence is CASSSGTSGGRSYEQYF. CDR3 coding DNA: TGCGCCAGCAGCTCCGGGACTAGCGGGGGCCGTTCCTACGAGCAGTACTTC.

The chain carries TRBV5-4 and TRBJ2-7, with TRBD2 identical over 8 bases. The J segment lost 13 bases and the V segment lost 0 bases, leaving 6 bases of the junction unmatched. Germline CDR1 reads SGHNT; CDR2 reads YYREEE (reference sequence). The CDR3 spans 12 residues. In DNA form, the CDR3 reads TGTGCCAGCAGCTTGGGGAGCGGGGGCCTTTACTTC. Amino acids: CASSLGSGGLYF.

V is TRBV11-2 and J is TRBJ2-7, with D possibly being TRBD1 (5 bases). The CDR3 extends over 14 amino acids. Germline V gives CDR1 SGHAT, CDR2 FQNNGV. V lost 1 base and J 2 bases, leaving 9 bases between the germline ends. CDR3 DNA sequence: TGTGCCAGCAGCTTAGGGCAGGGTCCCTACGAGCAGTACTTC. Translation: CASSLGQGPYEQYF.

About this clone: It is unclear where the CDR3 begins or ends on the DNA, so no DNA is shown, and the CDR3 is as TCRdb lists it. The rearrangement joins TRBV7-9 to TRBJ1-4. The CDR3 extends over 14 residues, inclusive of both ends. Looked up from germline, CDR1 is SEHNR and CDR2 is FQNEAQ (reference sequence). CDR3 region: CASSFGPGNEKLFF.

The gene calls are TRBV27 and TRBJ2-3; 10 bases line up with TRBD1. J lost 3 bases, V lost 7 bases, and 7 bases had no gene match. Looked up from germline, CDR1 is MNHEY and CDR2 is SMNVEV (reference sequence). The CDR3 is 15 amino acids. The CDR3 DNA reads TGTGCCAGCAAACGGGACAGGGGATCAACAGATACGCAGTATTTT. This codes for CASKRDRGSTDTQYF.

V gene TRBV9 combines with J gene TRBJ1-2; D may be TRBD1 (5 bases). Trimming removed 3 bases from V and 5 bases from J, with 17 bases in between. The CDR3 is made up of 15 amino acids. Germline V CDR1 and CDR2: SGDLS, YYNGEE. The CDR3 bases are TGTGCCAGCAGCGCTTACCGGGGGGTCGCTTATGGCTACACCTTC. Its protein is CASSAYRGVAYGYTF.

The CDR3 is CASGEGANTEAFF. CDR3 DNA: TGTGCCAGCGGAGAGGGGGCGAACACTGAAGCTTTCTTT. The genes are TRBV5-4 and TRBJ1-1, with 7 bases aligning to TRBD1. The CDR3 sequence is 13 residues long. Germline-derived CDR1 and CDR2 are SGHNT and YYREEE (reference sequence). The V and J ends lost 7 bases and 1 base, in that order; junction bases with no gene match: 4.

For the CDR3, the DNA is TGTGCCAGCAGACACACAGGGTGGCGTTACACTGAAGCTTTCTTT. It is translated as CASRHTGWRYTEAFF. The chain employs TRBV7-2 and TRBJ1-1; D is perhaps TRBD1 (6 bases). CDR1 is SGHTA, CDR2 FQGNSA, per germline. The CDR3 spans 15 residues. Deletions cut 6 bases from V and 3 bases from J, with 17 bases between.

V is TRBV6-1 and J is TRBJ1-2; D is perhaps TRBD1 (5 bases). Germline assignment: CDR1 MNHNS and CDR2 SASEGT. The germline V and J ends were trimmed by 6 bases and 4 bases, with 15 bases remaining between them. The CDR3 runs 14 residues. The CDR3 nucleotides are TGTGCCAGCAGGGGTAGAACAGGATTCTATGGCTACACCTTC. Its translation: CASRGRTGFYGYTF.

The gene calls are TRBV6-5 and TRBJ1-1; D not certain. The V end was cut by 2 bases, the J end by 4 bases, with 14 bases between. The CDR3 has 15 amino acids. Per germline, CDR1 MNHEY and CDR2 SVGAGI. The CDR3 bases are TGTGCCAGCAGTTACAATAGCGGGTTTGTCACTGAAGCTTTCTTT. The encoded protein is CASSYNSGFVTEAFF.

The gene calls are TRBV2 and TRBJ1-5; tentative D call: TRBD1 (5 bases). This CDR3 region has 15 residues. Trimming removed 3 bases from V and 2 bases from J, with 11 bases in between. Looked up from germline, CDR1 is SNHLY and CDR2 is FYNNEI. The CDR3 sequence: CASSDGGAGNQPQHF. Here the CDR3 DNA reads TGTGCCAGCAGTGACGGAGGGGCTGGCAATCAGCCCCAGCATTTT.